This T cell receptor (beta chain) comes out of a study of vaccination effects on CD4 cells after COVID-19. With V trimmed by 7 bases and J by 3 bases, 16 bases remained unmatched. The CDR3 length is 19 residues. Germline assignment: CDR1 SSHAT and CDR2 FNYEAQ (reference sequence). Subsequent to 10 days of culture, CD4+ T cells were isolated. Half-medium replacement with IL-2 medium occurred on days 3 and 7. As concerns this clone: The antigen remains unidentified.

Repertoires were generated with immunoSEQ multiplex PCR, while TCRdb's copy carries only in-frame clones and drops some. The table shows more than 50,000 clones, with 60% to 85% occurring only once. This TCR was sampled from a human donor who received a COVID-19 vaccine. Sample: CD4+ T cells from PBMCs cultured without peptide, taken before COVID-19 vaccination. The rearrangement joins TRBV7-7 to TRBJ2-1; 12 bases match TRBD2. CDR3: CASIREWASGGAGYNEQFF. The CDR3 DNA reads TGTGCCAGCATACGAGAGTGGGCTAGCGGGGGGGCCGGCTACAATGAGCAGTTCTTC.